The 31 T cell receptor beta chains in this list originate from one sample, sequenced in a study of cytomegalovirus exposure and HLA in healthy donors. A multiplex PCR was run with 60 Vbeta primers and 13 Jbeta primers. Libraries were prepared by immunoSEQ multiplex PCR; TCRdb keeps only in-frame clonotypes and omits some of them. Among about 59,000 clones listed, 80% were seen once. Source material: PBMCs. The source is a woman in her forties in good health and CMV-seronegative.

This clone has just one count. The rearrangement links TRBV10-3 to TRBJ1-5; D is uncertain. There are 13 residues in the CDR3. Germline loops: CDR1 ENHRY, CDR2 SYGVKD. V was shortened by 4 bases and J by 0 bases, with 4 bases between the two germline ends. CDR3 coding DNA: TGTGCCATCAGTGCCTCTAGCAATCAGCCCCAGCATTTT. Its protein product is CAISASSNQPQHF.

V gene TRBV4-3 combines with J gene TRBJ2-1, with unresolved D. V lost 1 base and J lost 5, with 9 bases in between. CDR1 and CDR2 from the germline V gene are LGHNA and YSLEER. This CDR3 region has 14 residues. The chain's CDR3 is CASSQGGENNEQFF. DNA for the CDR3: TGCGCCAGCAGCCAAGGAGGAGAAAACAATGAGCAGTTCTTC.

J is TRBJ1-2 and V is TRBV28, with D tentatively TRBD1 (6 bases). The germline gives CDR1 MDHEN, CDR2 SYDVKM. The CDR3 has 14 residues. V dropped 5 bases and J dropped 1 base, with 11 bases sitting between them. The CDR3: CASSPWTDNYGYTF. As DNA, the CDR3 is TGTGCCAGCAGTCCGTGGACAGATAACTATGGCTACACCTTC.

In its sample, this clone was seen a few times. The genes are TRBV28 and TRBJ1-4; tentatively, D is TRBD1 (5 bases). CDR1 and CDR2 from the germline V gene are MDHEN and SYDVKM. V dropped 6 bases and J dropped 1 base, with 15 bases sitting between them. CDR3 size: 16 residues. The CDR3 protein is CASSPSLQGTNEKLFF. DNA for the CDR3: TGTGCCAGCAGCCCCTCCCTGCAGGGAACTAATGAAAAACTGTTTTTT.

In DNA form, the CDR3 reads TGTGCCAGCATAGGCGACTCGCTTTACGAGCAGTACTTC. Protein sequence: CASIGDSLYEQYF. The V gene is TRBV28, the J gene TRBJ2-7, with D unresolved. Germline V gives CDR1 MDHEN, CDR2 SYDVKM. The CDR3 is 13 residues long. Trimming removed 7 bases from V and 4 bases from J, with 14 bases in between.

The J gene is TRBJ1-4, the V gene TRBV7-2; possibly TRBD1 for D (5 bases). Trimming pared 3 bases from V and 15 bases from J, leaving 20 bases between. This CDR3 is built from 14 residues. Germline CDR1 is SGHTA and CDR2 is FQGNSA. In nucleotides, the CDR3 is TGTGCCAGCAGCTTTGATCGGCAGGACAAAGTGGTGTTTTTT. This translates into CASSFDRQDKVVFF.

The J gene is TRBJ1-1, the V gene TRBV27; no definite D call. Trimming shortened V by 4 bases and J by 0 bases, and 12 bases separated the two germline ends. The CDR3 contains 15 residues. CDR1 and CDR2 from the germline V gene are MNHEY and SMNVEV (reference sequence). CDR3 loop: CASSSAEVMNTEAFF. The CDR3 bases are TGTGCCAGCAGTTCCGCCGAGGTCATGAACACTGAAGCTTTCTTT.

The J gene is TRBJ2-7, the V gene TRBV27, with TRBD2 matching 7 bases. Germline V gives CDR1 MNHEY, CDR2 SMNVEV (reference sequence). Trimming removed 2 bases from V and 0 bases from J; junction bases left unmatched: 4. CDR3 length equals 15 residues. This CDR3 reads CASSLIAGLSYEQYF. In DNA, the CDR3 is TGTGCCAGCAGTTTAATAGCGGGTCTCTCCTACGAGCAGTACTTC.

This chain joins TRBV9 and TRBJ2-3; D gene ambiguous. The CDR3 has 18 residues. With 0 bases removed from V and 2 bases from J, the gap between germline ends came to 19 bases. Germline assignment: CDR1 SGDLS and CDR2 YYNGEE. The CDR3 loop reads CASSVGLVQITNTDTQYF. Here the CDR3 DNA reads TGTGCCAGCAGCGTAGGACTCGTCCAAATAACGAACACAGATACGCAGTATTTT.

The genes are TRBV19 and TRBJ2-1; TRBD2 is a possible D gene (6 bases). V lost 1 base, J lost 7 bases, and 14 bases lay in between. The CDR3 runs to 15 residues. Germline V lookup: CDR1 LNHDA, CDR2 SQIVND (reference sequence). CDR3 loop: CASSIGSGGINEQFF. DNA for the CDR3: TGTGCCAGTAGTATAGGGTCCGGAGGGATTAATGAGCAGTTCTTC.

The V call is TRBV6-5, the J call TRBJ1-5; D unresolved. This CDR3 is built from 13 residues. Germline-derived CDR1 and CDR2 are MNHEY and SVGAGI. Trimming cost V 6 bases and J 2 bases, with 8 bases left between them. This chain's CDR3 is CASRQQRNQPQHF. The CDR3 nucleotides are TGTGCCAGCAGGCAACAGCGCAATCAGCCCCAGCATTTT.

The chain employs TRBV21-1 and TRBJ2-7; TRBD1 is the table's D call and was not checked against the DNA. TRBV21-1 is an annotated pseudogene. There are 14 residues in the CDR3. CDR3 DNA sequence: TGTGCCAGCAGCGGTGACAGGAAGACCTACGAGCAGTACTTC. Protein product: CASSGDRKTYEQYF.

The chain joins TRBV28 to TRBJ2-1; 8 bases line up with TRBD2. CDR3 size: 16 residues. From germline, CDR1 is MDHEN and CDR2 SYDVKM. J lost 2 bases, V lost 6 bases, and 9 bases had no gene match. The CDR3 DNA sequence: TGTGCCAGCAGCTCTCCCAGCGGGAGTCCCTACAATGAGCAGTTCTTC. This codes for CASSSPSGSPYNEQFF. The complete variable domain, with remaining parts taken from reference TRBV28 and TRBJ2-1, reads DVKVTQSSRYLVKRTGEKVFLECVQDMDHENMFWYRQDPGLGLRLIYFSYDVKMKEKGDIPEGYSVSREKKERFSLILESASTNQTSMYLCASSSPSGSPYNEQFFGPGTRLTVL.

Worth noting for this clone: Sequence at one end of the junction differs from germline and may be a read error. The CDR3 here is CASSTSGRGLRCHF. The CDR3 DNA reads TGTGCCAGCAGTACTAGCGGGCGGGGGTTGCGTTGCCATTTT. The chain employs TRBV6-6 and TRBJ2-3; 9 positions agree with TRBD2. The CDR3 is 14 residues long. The germline V gene has CDR1 MNHNY and CDR2 SVGAGI (reference sequence).

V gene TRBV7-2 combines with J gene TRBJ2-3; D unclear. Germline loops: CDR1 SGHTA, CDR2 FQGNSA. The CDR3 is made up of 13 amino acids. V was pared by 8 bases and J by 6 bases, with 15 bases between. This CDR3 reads CASSTPTIDTQYF. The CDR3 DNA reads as TGTGCCAGCTCCACCCCAACAATCGATACGCAGTATTTT.

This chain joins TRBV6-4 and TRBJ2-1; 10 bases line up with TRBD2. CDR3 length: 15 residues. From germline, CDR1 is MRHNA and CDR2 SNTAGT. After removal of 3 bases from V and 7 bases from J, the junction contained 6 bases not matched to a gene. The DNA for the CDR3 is TGTGCCAGCAGTGAGGTAGCGGGAGGTGGTAATGAGCAGTTCTTC. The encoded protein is CASSEVAGGGNEQFF.

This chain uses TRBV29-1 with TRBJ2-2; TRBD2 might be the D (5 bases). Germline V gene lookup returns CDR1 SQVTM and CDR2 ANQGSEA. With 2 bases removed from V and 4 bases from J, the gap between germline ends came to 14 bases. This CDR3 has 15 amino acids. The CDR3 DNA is TGCAGCGTTGAAAGAAATAGCGAGGCCACCGGGGAGCTGTTTTTT. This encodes CSVERNSEATGELFF.

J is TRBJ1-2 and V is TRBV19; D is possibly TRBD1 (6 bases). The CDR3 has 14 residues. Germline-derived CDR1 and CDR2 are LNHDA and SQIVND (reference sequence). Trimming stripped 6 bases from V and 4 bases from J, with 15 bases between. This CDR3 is CASRGGGNPYGYTF. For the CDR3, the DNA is TGTGCCAGTAGGGGCGGGGGCAACCCCTATGGCTACACCTTC.

In nucleotides, the CDR3 is TGCGCCAGCAGCTTGGAGTCAGGGGGCTTCGGGGGTGAGCAGTTCTTC. The encoded protein is CASSLESGGFGGEQFF. The chain uses TRBV5-1 and TRBJ2-1; 8 bases fit TRBD1. The CDR3 spans 16 residues. Trimming cost V 0 bases and J 9 bases; bases outside gene matches: 11. Germline CDR1 SGHRS, CDR2 YFSETQ. Full variable domain (outside the CDR3, taken from reference TRBV5-1 and TRBJ2-1): KAGVTQTPRYLIKTRGQQVTLSCSPISGHRSVSWYQQTPGQGLQFLFEYFSETQRNKGNFPGRFSGRQFSNSRSEMNVSTLELGDSALYLCASSLESGGFGGEQFFGPGTRLTVL.

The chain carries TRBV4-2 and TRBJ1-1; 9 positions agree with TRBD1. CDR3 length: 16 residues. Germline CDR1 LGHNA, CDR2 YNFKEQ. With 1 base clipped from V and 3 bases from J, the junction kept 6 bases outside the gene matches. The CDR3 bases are TGTGCCAGCAGCCAAGGGCGAACAGGGGGCTACACTGAAGCTTTCTTT. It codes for CASSQGRTGGYTEAFF.

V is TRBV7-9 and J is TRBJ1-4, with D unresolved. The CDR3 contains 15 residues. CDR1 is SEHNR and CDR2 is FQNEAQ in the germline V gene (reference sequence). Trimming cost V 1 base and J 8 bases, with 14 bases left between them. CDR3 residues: CASSLGWAGGEKLFF. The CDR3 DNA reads TGTGCCAGCAGCTTAGGGTGGGCAGGAGGCGAAAAACTGTTTTTT.

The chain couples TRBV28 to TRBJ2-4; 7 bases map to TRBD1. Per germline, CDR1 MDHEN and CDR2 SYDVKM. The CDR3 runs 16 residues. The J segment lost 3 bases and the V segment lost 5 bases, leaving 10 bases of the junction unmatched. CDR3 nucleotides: TGTGCCAGCAGTGCTAGGGACAGTCCAGACAAAAACATTCAGTACTTC. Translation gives CASSARDSPDKNIQYF. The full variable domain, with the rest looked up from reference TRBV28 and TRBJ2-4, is DVKVTQSSRYLVKRTGEKVFLECVQDMDHENMFWYRQDPGLGLRLIYFSYDVKMKEKGDIPEGYSVSREKKERFSLILESASTNQTSMYLCASSARDSPDKNIQYFGAGTRLSVL.

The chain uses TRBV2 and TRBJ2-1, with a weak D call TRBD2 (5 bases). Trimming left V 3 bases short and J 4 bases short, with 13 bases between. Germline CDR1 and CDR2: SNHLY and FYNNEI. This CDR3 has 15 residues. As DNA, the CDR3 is TGTGCCAGCAGTGAGACTACTTTGACGTACAATGAGCAGTTCTTC. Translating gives CASSETTLTYNEQFF.

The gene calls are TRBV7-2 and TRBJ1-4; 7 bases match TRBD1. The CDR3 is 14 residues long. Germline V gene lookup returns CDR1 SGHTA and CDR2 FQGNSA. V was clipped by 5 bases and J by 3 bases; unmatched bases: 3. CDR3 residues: CASSRQGSNEKLFF. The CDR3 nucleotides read TGTGCCAGCAGCCGACAGGGATCTAATGAAAAACTGTTTTTT.

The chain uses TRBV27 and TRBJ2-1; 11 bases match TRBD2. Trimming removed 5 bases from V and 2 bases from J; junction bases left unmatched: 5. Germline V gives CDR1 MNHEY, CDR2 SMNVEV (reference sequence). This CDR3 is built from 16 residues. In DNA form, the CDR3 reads TGTGCCAGCAGTCGACTAGCGGGGACCGCCTACAATGAGCAGTTCTTC. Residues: CASSRLAGTAYNEQFF.

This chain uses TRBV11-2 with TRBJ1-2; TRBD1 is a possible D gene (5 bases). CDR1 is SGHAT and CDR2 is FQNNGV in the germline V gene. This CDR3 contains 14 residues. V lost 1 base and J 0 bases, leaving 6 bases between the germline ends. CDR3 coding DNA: TGTGCCAGCAGCTTAGGACAGCCTAACTATGGCTACACCTTC. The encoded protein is CASSLGQPNYGYTF.

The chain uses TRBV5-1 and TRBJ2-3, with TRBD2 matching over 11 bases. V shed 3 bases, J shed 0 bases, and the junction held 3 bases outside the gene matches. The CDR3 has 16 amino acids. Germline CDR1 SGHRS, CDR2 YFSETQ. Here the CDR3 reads CASSSGLAESTDTQYF. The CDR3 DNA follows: TGCGCCAGCAGCTCGGGACTAGCGGAGAGCACAGATACGCAGTATTTT.

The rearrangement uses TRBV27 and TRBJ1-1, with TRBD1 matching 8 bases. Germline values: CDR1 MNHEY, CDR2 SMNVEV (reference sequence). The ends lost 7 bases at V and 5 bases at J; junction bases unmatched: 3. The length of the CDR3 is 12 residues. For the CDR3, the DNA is TGTGCCAGCACAACAGGGGGGACTGAAGCTTTCTTT. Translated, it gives CASTTGGTEAFF.

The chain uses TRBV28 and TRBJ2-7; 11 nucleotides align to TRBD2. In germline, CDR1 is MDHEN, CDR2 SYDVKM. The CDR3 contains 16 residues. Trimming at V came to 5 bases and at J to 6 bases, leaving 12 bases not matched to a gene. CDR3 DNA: TGTGCCAGCAGTCCTGGGGGGGGACTAGCGGCCCTCGAGCAGTACTTC. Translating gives CASSPGGGLAALEQYF.

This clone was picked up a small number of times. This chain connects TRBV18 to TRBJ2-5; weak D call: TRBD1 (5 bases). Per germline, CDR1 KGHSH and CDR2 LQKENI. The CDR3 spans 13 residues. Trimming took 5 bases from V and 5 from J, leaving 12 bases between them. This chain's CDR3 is CASSTGQYETQYF. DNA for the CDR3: TGTGCCAGCTCAACCGGACAATACGAGACCCAGTACTTC.

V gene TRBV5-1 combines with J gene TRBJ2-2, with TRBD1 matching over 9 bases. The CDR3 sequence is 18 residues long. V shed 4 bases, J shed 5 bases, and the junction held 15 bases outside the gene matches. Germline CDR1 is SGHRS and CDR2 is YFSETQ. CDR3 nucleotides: TGCGCCAGCAGCACCTTGACAGGGGGGGCTACTCTGACCGGGGAGCTGTTTTTT. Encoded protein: CASSTLTGGATLTGELFF. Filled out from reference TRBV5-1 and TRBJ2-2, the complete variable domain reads KAGVTQTPRYLIKTRGQQVTLSCSPISGHRSVSWYQQTPGQGLQFLFEYFSETQRNKGNFPGRFSGRQFSNSRSEMNVSTLELGDSALYLCASSTLTGGATLTGELFFGEGSRLTVL.